The present TCR beta chain was sequenced within a study of blood T cell repertoires in COVID-19. Study summary: The study drew acute and convalescent COVID-19 samples from the United States, Italy and Spain. Sample material is recorded as cDNA or gDNA derived from T cells, B-cell-depleted T cells, or PBMCs.

Trimming left V 8 bases short and J 6 bases short, with 20 bases between. Germline values: CDR1 SNHLY, CDR2 FYNNEI. The CDR3 contains 15 residues. How the authors handled the data: Estimation of nucleated cell counts was performed using reference gene primer amplification. Repertoires were generated with immunoSEQ multiplex PCR, while TCRdb's copy carries only in-frame clones and drops some. From that table come the V and J calls and clone size; the DNA was used to work out D and trimming. The profile shows roughly 250,000 clones, over 75% of them singletons. Sequences were obtained from peripheral blood. The TCR was taken from a human donor in a cohort sampled during active COVID-19. The V and J genes are TRBV2 and TRBJ2-1, with a possible D match to TRBD2 (5 bases). The chain's CDR3 is CASLGTRSGSNEQFF. In DNA form, the CDR3 reads TGTGCCAGCCTGGGAACCCGGAGCGGCTCCAATGAGCAGTTCTTC.